One and the same sample provided the 26 T cell receptor beta chains below, sequenced in a study of blood T cell repertoires in COVID-19. TCRdb's copy holds only in-frame clones and misses some; the assay was immunoSEQ multiplex PCR. The data show about 110,000 clones, 85% to 90% seen once. The sequenced sample was peripheral blood. The receptors were gathered from a woman older than 75 with acute or convalescent COVID-19.

V is TRBV5-6 and J is TRBJ1-5; 12 nucleotides align to TRBD1. From germline, CDR1 is SGHDT and CDR2 YYEEEE. The CDR3 is 18 residues long. V was clipped by 3 bases and J by 7 bases; unmatched bases: 14. CDR3 sequence: CASSSTGTGGYLGQPQHF. CDR3 coding DNA: TGTGCCAGCAGCTCGACCGGGACAGGGGGCTATTTGGGACAGCCCCAGCATTTT.

V gene TRBV6-5 combines with J gene TRBJ1-2; D is unresolved. This CDR3 is built from 12 residues. Germline CDR1 MNHEY, CDR2 SVGAGI. V was trimmed by 8 bases and J by 4 bases, leaving 11 bases between them. The CDR3 nucleotides read TGTGCCAGCTTTAGACTCGGCTATGGCTACACCTTC. This codes for CASFRLGYGYTF.

This chain links TRBV28 with TRBJ1-1, with D possibly being TRBD1 (6 bases). The CDR3 has 15 amino acids. Trimming cost V 2 bases and J 6 bases, with 16 bases left between them. Looked up from germline, CDR1 is MDHEN and CDR2 is SYDVKM. The CDR3 bases are TGTGCCAGCAGTTTAATGACAGGCCGGGGCCCTGAAGCTTTCTTT. Protein product: CASSLMTGRGPEAFF.

This clone has only one observation. The chain combines TRBV30 with TRBJ1-2; no clear D. The germline gives CDR1 GTSNPN, CDR2 SVGIG (reference sequence). The CDR3 is 14 residues long. Trimming stripped 3 bases from V and 4 bases from J, with 15 bases between. CDR3 DNA sequence: TGTGCCTGGAGCCCCGGCCGAGGCCCCTATGGCTACACCTTC. It is translated as CAWSPGRGPYGYTF.

The V call is TRBV7-6, the J call TRBJ2-5; D possibly corresponds to TRBD2 (6 bases). Germline V gene data show CDR1 as SGHVS and CDR2 as FNYEAQ. Trimming removed 1 base at V and 5 bases at J, with 11 bases between. CDR3 length equals 14 residues. CDR3 coding DNA: TGTGCCAGCAGCTTAGGGGACGCGGGGGAGACCCAGTACTTC. Amino acid sequence: CASSLGDAGETQYF.

This chain connects TRBV10-3 to TRBJ2-3, with 9 bases fitting TRBD2. J was trimmed by 4 bases and V by 6 bases; bases with no gene match: 5. This CDR3 has 14 amino acids. CDR1 ENHRY and CDR2 SYGVKD come from the germline V gene. CDR3 DNA sequence: TGTGCCATCAGGCGGGGGGGGAACCCAGATACGCAGTATTTT. The encoded protein is CAIRRGGNPDTQYF.

The table lists this clone with a few counts. The V and J genes are TRBV7-8 and TRBJ2-7; D gene unclear. V lost 1 base and J lost 3, with 7 bases in between. The CDR3 contains 13 residues. CDR1 SGHVS and CDR2 FQNEAQ come from the germline V gene. The CDR3 region is CASSLGPSYEQYF. As DNA, the CDR3 is TGTGCCAGCAGCTTAGGTCCCAGCTACGAGCAGTACTTC.

This sequence joins TRBV6-1 and TRBJ2-7, with D unclear. The CDR3 is made up of 14 amino acids. The V end was cut by 2 bases, the J end by 2 bases, with 10 bases between. CDR1 MNHNS and CDR2 SASEGT come from the germline V gene. The CDR3 loop reads CASSEPLNAYEQYF. In DNA form, the CDR3 reads TGTGCCAGCAGTGAACCTCTAAACGCCTACGAGCAGTACTTC.

The chain joins TRBV10-1 to TRBJ2-5; a possible D gene is TRBD1 (5 bases). The CDR3 is 13 amino acids. V gave up 6 bases and J gave up 3 bases, with 11 bases separating them. Germline lookup yields CDR1 WNHNN and CDR2 SYGVQD (reference sequence). CDR3 sequence (DNA): TGCGCCAGCAGCGTTGGGGCAGAAGAGACCCAGTACTTC. Protein: CASSVGAEETQYF.

The chain carries TRBV5-6 and TRBJ2-5; D uncertain. Between the trimmed V and J ends, which lost 1 base and 1 base, there was a span of 17 bases. The germline gives CDR1 SGHDT, CDR2 YYEEEE. The CDR3 extends over 17 amino acids. This CDR3 is CASSLIRLGQTQETQYF. The CDR3 DNA reads TGTGCCAGCAGCTTGATAAGGCTTGGGCAGACCCAAGAGACCCAGTACTTC.

This clone was seen a few times. The gene calls are TRBV2 and TRBJ1-5, with a tentative D call TRBD1 (5 bases). This CDR3 has 15 residues. Germline V gene lookup returns CDR1 SNHLY and CDR2 FYNNEI. V lost 8 bases to trimming and J lost 0 bases, with 14 bases between them. CDR3 loop: CASRGGTLSNQPQHF. As DNA, the CDR3 is TGTGCCAGCCGAGGAGGGACTCTTAGCAATCAGCCCCAGCATTTT.

The rearrangement links TRBV2 to TRBJ2-7; TRBD1 agrees at 8 bases. Germline-derived CDR1 and CDR2 are SNHLY and FYNNEI. The CDR3 spans 14 residues. After removal of 7 bases from V and 4 bases from J, the junction contained 9 bases not matched to a gene. DNA for the CDR3: TGTGCCAGCATGGGTTGGACAGGGCTATACGAGCAGTACTTC. Its protein is CASMGWTGLYEQYF.

The rearrangement joins TRBV18 to TRBJ2-1, with 13 positions matching TRBD2. The V gene end was trimmed by 5 bases and the J gene end by 4 bases; junction bases not matched to a gene: 8. CDR1 and CDR2 (germline): KGHSH, LQKENI. This CDR3 has 17 amino acids. The CDR3 DNA follows: TGTGCCAGCTCATCAGCCTGGACTAGCGGGAGTTACAATGAGCAGTTCTTC. Its protein product is CASSSAWTSGSYNEQFF.

The rearrangement joins TRBV19 to TRBJ1-2; 11 positions agree with TRBD1. V lost 4 bases and J lost 4; bases outside the gene matches: 14. The CDR3 has 18 residues. Germline assignment: CDR1 LNHDA and CDR2 SQIVND (reference sequence). The CDR3 sequence: CASSTTILTGTGGYGYTF. CDR3 sequence (DNA): TGTGCCAGTAGTACCACGATTCTCACAGGGACAGGGGGCTATGGCTACACCTTC.

The chain carries TRBV13 and TRBJ1-5; 8 nucleotides agree with TRBD1. The J segment lost 7 bases and the V segment lost 2 bases, leaving 7 bases of the junction unmatched. Germline lookup yields CDR1 PRHDT and CDR2 FYEKMQ (reference sequence). CDR3 size: 15 residues. The CDR3 coding sequence is TGTGCCAGCAGCTTATCCGGACAGGGTGGACAGCCCCAGCATTTT. It codes for CASSLSGQGGQPQHF. The entire variable domain, with the rest obtained from reference TRBV13 and TRBJ1-5, is as follows: AAGVIQSPRHLIKEKRETATLKCYPIPRHDTVYWYQQGPGQDPQFLISFYEKMQSDKGSIPDRFSAQQFSDYHSELNMSSLELGDSALYFCASSLSGQGGQPQHFGDGTRLSIL.

This clone showed up just once. The chain joins TRBV28 to TRBJ2-3; TRBD2 matches 9 bases. Unmatched junction bases numbered 15, after V lost 5 bases and J lost 6 bases. The germline V gene encodes CDR1 MDHEN and CDR2 SYDVKM. The CDR3 loop spans 17 amino acids. As DNA, the CDR3 is TGTGCCAGCAGTCAGCCCTCGGTGGAGCGGGGGGTGGATACGCAGTATTTT. It encodes CASSQPSVERGVDTQYF.

This clone showed up just a few times. J is TRBJ1-3 and V is TRBV4-1; maybe TRBD1 (5 bases). CDR1 and CDR2 (germline): MGHRA, YSYEKL. Trimming took 2 bases from V and 3 from J, leaving 17 bases between them. The CDR3 length is 17 residues. CDR3 sequence (DNA): TGCGCCAGCAGCCAACCCCCCCCACGGGGGATTGGAAACACCATATATTTT. Protein: CASSQPPPRGIGNTIYF.

The genes are TRBV30 and TRBJ2-4; 7 positions agree with TRBD1. Germline lookup yields CDR1 GTSNPN and CDR2 SVGIG (reference sequence). Trimming cost V 2 bases and J 7 bases; bases outside gene matches: 5. This CDR3 spans 13 amino acids. The CDR3 spells CAWSRTGENIQYF. DNA for the CDR3: TGTGCCTGGAGTAGAACAGGGGAGAACATTCAGTACTTC.

The chain links TRBV2 to TRBJ2-1; 9 bases match TRBD1. The V gene end was trimmed by 4 bases and the J gene end by 4 bases; junction bases not matched to a gene: 2. Germline CDR1 is SNHLY and CDR2 is FYNNEI. The CDR3 covers 14 residues. CDR3: CASSGGTGYNEQFF. The CDR3 DNA reads TGTGCCAGCAGTGGAGGGACAGGGTACAATGAGCAGTTCTTC.

The sample holds a few counts of this clone. V gene TRBV4-1 combines with J gene TRBJ1-1; weak D call: TRBD1 (6 bases). Germline V lookup: CDR1 MGHRA, CDR2 YSYEKL. There are 15 residues in the CDR3. With 4 bases removed from V and 4 bases from J, the gap between germline ends came to 16 bases. Here the CDR3 DNA reads TGCGCCAGCAGCCGAAAAGCAGGGGACGGCACTGAAGCTTTCTTT. Translated, it gives CASSRKAGDGTEAFF.

This rearrangement joins TRBV2 to TRBJ1-4, with D unclear. V was trimmed by 3 bases and J by 2 bases, leaving 10 bases between them. The CDR3 runs 15 residues. CDR1 SNHLY and CDR2 FYNNEI come from the germline V gene. CDR3 sequence (DNA): TGTGCCAGCAGTGAGGGAGGTCTCACTAATGAAAAACTGTTTTTT. Amino acids: CASSEGGLTNEKLFF.

This clone came up once. The chain carries TRBV12-5 and TRBJ2-1; maybe TRBD1 (5 bases). CDR3 size: 15 residues. Germline loops: CDR1 LGHNT, CDR2 FRNRAP. Trimming took 5 bases from V and 2 from J, leaving 13 bases between them. This CDR3 reads CASGAYRTTYNEQFF. CDR3 coding DNA: TGTGCTAGTGGTGCGTACAGGACCACCTACAATGAGCAGTTCTTC.

This clone occurred once. The chain recombines TRBV5-1 with TRBJ2-2; D is ambiguous. V lost 4 bases, J lost 2 bases, and 12 bases lay in between. The CDR3 length is 15 residues. CDR1 is SGHRS and CDR2 is YFSETQ in the germline V gene. The CDR3 here is CASSLSTANTGELFF. In DNA form, the CDR3 reads TGCGCCAGCAGCCTATCTACAGCTAACACCGGGGAGCTGTTTTTT.

There are a few counts of this clone. This chain links TRBV4-1 with TRBJ2-3, with 9 bases fitting TRBD2. From germline, CDR1 is MGHRA and CDR2 YSYEKL. V dropped 5 bases and J dropped 2; count of bases not matched to a gene: 5. The CDR3 has 15 residues. This CDR3 reads CASSSERGVTDTQYF. In DNA form, the CDR3 reads TGCGCCAGCAGCAGCGAGCGGGGGGTCACAGATACGCAGTATTTT.

The table lists this clone with a count of one. The sample has other DNA sequences that encode this CDR3 too. The chain employs TRBV28 and TRBJ1-3, with unresolved D. The CDR3 is made up of 16 amino acids. CDR1 is MDHEN, CDR2 SYDVKM, per germline. Trimming took 5 bases from V and 4 from J, leaving 18 bases between them. Written as DNA, the CDR3 is TGTGCCAGCAGTCCTCCCCGCAGTGTCCTCGGAAACACCATATATTTT. Protein sequence: CASSPPRSVLGNTIYF.

V is TRBV6-5 and J is TRBJ1-1; D possibly corresponds to TRBD1 (5 bases). The CDR3 sequence is 12 residues long. CDR1 and CDR2 (germline): MNHEY, SVGAGI. Trimming left V 5 bases short and J 1 base short, with 5 bases between. CDR3 coding DNA: TGTGCCAGCAGTCAGGGGAACACTGAAGCTTTCTTT. Amino acid sequence: CASSQGNTEAFF.